Described below is a single T cell receptor (beta chain) sequence and its context. The germline V gene has CDR1 MNHEY and CDR2 SMNVEV (reference sequence). V was pared by 6 bases and J by 6 bases, with 8 bases between. The CDR3 consists of 11 residues. This entry comes from a study of cytomegalovirus exposure and HLA in healthy donors. Researchers ran the PCR with 60 Vbeta and 13 Jbeta primers. Profiled with immunoSEQ multiplex PCR; TCRdb holds only in-frame clones, not every one. The top ten clones hold approximately 6.4% of a sample with 95,000 to 100,000 clones, roughly 80% of them seen once. Material for sequencing was PBMCs. This chain uses TRBV27 with TRBJ1-1; a weak D match, TRBD1 (6 bases). The sequence was obtained from a man aged 40-55 years in good health and CMV-seropositive. The chain's CDR3 is CASRGGPEAFF. The DNA for the CDR3 is TGTGCCAGCAGGGGGGGGCCTGAAGCTTTCTTT.